This T cell receptor beta chain was documented in a study of blood T cell repertoires in COVID-19. Germline CDR1 is SNHLY and CDR2 is FYNNEI. The V and J ends lost 0 bases and 13 bases, in that order; junction bases with no gene match: 4. This CDR3 has 14 amino acids. Method: immunoSEQ multiplex PCR; TCRdb's copy keeps in-frame clones and lacks some. The sample holds about 89,000 clones, 81% seen once. This clone was observed a handful of times. Sequencing input: peripheral blood. This sequence was found in a woman aged 80 or over with acute or convalescent COVID-19. The rearrangement links TRBV2 to TRBJ1-6; 9 nucleotides agree with TRBD1. The CDR3 sequence is CASSEAGDRAPLHF. The CDR3, as DNA: TGTGCCAGCAGTGAAGCGGGGGACAGGGCTCCCCTCCACTTT.